These 20 T cell receptor beta chains were sequenced from one sample in a study of identical twins (dated by TCRdb to 2016 to 2017). Receptor libraries were prepared by 5' RACE. The sequencer was an Illumina HiSeq 2000. TCRdb reprocessed the public reads (quality trimming at Q25 with fastp, clone calling with MiXCR) and kept in-frame beta chains. Here each entry gathers all rows of one CDR3 protein and keeps the most common genes and DNA. In all, the sample holds 1.5 million to 2 million distinct CDR3 sequences, and less than 35% of those were seen once. The biggest ten clones account for approximately 0.25% of the sample. Sequencing input: cord blood. The receptors originated from a newborn girl in good health.

The V gene is TRBV20-1, the J gene TRBJ2-7; 11 bases line up with TRBD2. Germline V CDR1 and CDR2: DFQATT, SNEGSKA (reference sequence). J lost 7 bases, V lost 6 bases, and 17 bases had no gene match. The CDR3 totals 16 residues. CDR3 residues: CSALTSGSLSYNEQYF. The CDR3 region has the DNA TGCAGTGCCCTCACTAGCGGGAGTCTCTCCTACAATGAGCAGTACTTC.

V usage is TRBV12-3 or TRBV12-4 and J usage is TRBJ1-2; D gene unclear. Trimming shortened V by 1 base and J by 7 bases, and 10 bases separated the two germline ends. The CDR3 extends over 13 amino acids. The CDR3 reads CASSLDGRAGYTF. Written as DNA, the CDR3 is TGTGCCAGCAGTTTAGATGGCAGAGCTGGCTACACCTTC.

To note about this clonotype: At one end the junction does not follow the germline gene, possibly because of a read error. This chain's CDR3 is CASSSGSLGNGQFF. CDR3 in DNA: TGTGCCAGCAGTAGCGGGAGCCTGGGGAATGGGCAGTTCTTC. This chain connects TRBV4-2 to TRBJ2-1; 9 positions match TRBD2. Germline V gives CDR1 LGHNA, CDR2 YNFKEQ. The CDR3 is made up of 14 amino acids.

The chain has TRBV28 and TRBJ2-3; no reliable D call. The V end lost 5 bases, the J end lost 1 base, and 13 bases lay between the germline ends. This CDR3 has 15 residues. Per the germline V gene, CDR1 is MDHEN and CDR2 is SYDVKM. As DNA, the CDR3 is TGTGCCAGCAGTGCACAACCTGCCCGCACAGATACGCAGTATTTT. Translated: CASSAQPARTDTQYF.

The chain is built from TRBV20-1 and TRBJ2-7, with D possibly TRBD1 on 5 matching bases. CDR1 is DFQATT, CDR2 SNEGSKA, per germline (reference sequence). CDR3 length: 16 residues. V was cut by 0 bases and J by 0 bases, with 15 bases left in between. CDR3 protein: CSARDIMGQSSYEQYF. Written as DNA, the CDR3 is TGCAGTGCTAGAGATATAATGGGGCAGAGCTCCTACGAGCAGTACTTC.

This chain uses TRBV7-2 with TRBJ2-1, with TRBD2 matching over 7 bases. The CDR3 runs 14 residues. J was trimmed by 4 bases and V by 3 bases; bases with no gene match: 3. The germline CDR1 and CDR2 sequences are SGHTA and FQGNSA. DNA of the CDR3: TGTGCCAGCAGCTTCGGAGCGGGGTACAATGAGCAGTTCTTC. Translation gives CASSFGAGYNEQFF.

The chain carries TRBV11-2 and TRBJ1-2; the D is unclear. V was shortened by 4 bases and J by 1 base, with 16 bases between the two germline ends. The V gene's germline CDR1 is SGHAT and CDR2 FQNNGV. This CDR3 spans 16 amino acids. Written as DNA, the CDR3 is TGTGCCAGCAGCTCAATCTCGGCCCAGGTTAACTATGGCTACACCTTC. It is translated as CASSSISAQVNYGYTF.

In its sample, this clonotype was seen a few times. The chain uses TRBV27 and TRBJ1-6, with TRBD1 matching over 7 bases. Germline V gene data show CDR1 as MNHEY and CDR2 as SMNVEV (reference sequence). The V segment lost 6 bases and the J segment 1 base; nucleotides outside the gene matches: 18. The CDR3 runs 20 residues. CDR3 sequence: CASSWDSRRQPWSYNSPLHF. In nucleotides, the CDR3 is TGTGCCAGCAGCTGGGACAGCCGAAGGCAGCCGTGGTCCTATAATTCACCCCTCCACTTT.

This clonotype was counted ten times or more. The CDR3 DNA follows: TGCAGCGTTGAAAGGGACCGTGGCTACACCTTC. Its translation: CSVERDRGYTF. The V and J genes are TRBV29-1 and TRBJ1-2; maybe TRBD1 (5 bases). The CDR3 contains 11 residues. Germline values: CDR1 SQVTM, CDR2 ANQGSEA. V was shortened by 2 bases and J by 7 bases, with 8 bases between the two germline ends.

This clonotype was picked up one time. J is TRBJ1-2 and V is TRBV19; 8 nucleotides line up with TRBD1. This CDR3 has 15 residues. The germline V gene has CDR1 LNHDA and CDR2 SQIVND (reference sequence). The trim removed 4 bases at V and 2 bases at J, leaving 6 bases unmatched. As DNA, the CDR3 is TGTGCCAGTAGTACCCGGGACAGGAAAAACTATGGCTACACCTTC. Its protein is CASSTRDRKNYGYTF.

Only a few counts were recorded for this clonotype. V and J are TRBV28 and TRBJ2-5; D possibly uses TRBD1 or TRBD2 (6 bases each). The J call may not be correct, given that the DNA end is closer to TRBJ2-7. The CDR3 runs to 14 residues. CDR1 and CDR2 (germline): MDHEN, SYDVKM. Here the CDR3 DNA reads TGTGCCAGCAGTTTTGGGGGGCAAGCCCACGAGCAGTACTTC. Residues: CASSFGGQAHEQYF.

There are a few counts of this clonotype. V and J are TRBV5-1 and TRBJ2-1; TRBD1 aligns across 9 bases. The CDR3 sequence is 18 residues long. J was trimmed by 1 base and V by 3 bases; bases with no gene match: 11. In germline, CDR1 is SGHRS, CDR2 YFSETQ. CDR3: CASSSLLDRGESYNEQFF. CDR3 sequence (DNA): TGCGCCAGCAGCTCCCTATTGGACAGGGGTGAGTCCTACAATGAGCAGTTCTTC.

This clonotype was observed a few times. V usage is TRBV18 and J usage is TRBJ1-4; TRBD1 might be the D (5 bases). Looked up from germline, CDR1 is KGHSH and CDR2 is LQKENI. The CDR3 consists of 15 residues. Trimming removed 6 bases at V and 0 bases at J, with 11 bases between. The CDR3 spells CASSRDLATNEKLFF. In DNA form, the CDR3 reads TGTGCCAGCTCCCGGGACCTTGCAACTAATGAAAAACTGTTTTTT.

This chain uses TRBV7-9 with TRBJ2-1; D tentatively fits TRBD1 or TRBD2 (6 bases each). Per the germline V gene, CDR1 is SEHNR and CDR2 is FQNEAQ (reference sequence). V was trimmed by 1 base and J by 4 bases, leaving 11 bases between them. The CDR3 totals 15 residues. The CDR3, as DNA: TGTGCCAGCAGCTTAGAGGGGGGTTTTTACAATGAGCAGTTCTTC. Translated, it gives CASSLEGGFYNEQFF.

In this sample, this clonotype turned up a few times. The rearrangement uses TRBV20-1 and TRBJ2-3; D remains ambiguous. The CDR3 consists of 14 residues. Germline CDR1 is DFQATT and CDR2 is SNEGSKA (reference sequence). V was cut by 4 bases and J by 0 bases, with 11 bases left in between. The CDR3 loop is CSAIPITSTDTQYF. CDR3 bases: TGCAGTGCTATTCCGATCACTAGCACAGATACGCAGTATTTT.

The V gene is TRBV10-3, the J gene TRBJ2-7, with 7 bases fitting TRBD2. Per the germline V gene, CDR1 is ENHRY and CDR2 is SYGVKD. The V gene end was trimmed by 0 bases and the J gene end by 4 bases; junction bases not matched to a gene: 6. CDR3 length equals 15 residues. CDR3 amino acids: CAISESGGSGYEQYF. The CDR3 DNA is TGTGCCATCAGTGAGTCGGGCGGGAGTGGGTACGAGCAGTACTTC.

The sample holds one count of this clonotype. The chain carries TRBV28 and TRBJ2-5, with D tentatively TRBD2 (5 bases). This CDR3 region has 11 residues. Deletions cut 10 bases from V and 3 bases from J, with 9 bases between. The V gene's germline CDR1 is MDHEN and CDR2 SYDVKM. CDR3 residues: CAIDGEETQYF. CDR3 in DNA: TGTGCCATCGACGGGGAAGAGACCCAGTACTTC.

V and J are TRBV4-1 and TRBJ1-1; 7 bases match TRBD1. In germline, CDR1 is MGHRA, CDR2 YSYEKL. This CDR3 is 15 amino acids long. V gave up 5 bases and J gave up 6 bases; unmatched junction bases: 12. CDR3 protein: CASSTRPRGAAEAFF. The CDR3 bases are TGCGCCAGCAGCACGCGCCCCAGGGGGGCCGCTGAAGCTTTCTTT.

This clonotype appeared a few times. The chain employs TRBV12-3 or TRBV12-4 and TRBJ1-5; D possibly corresponds to TRBD1 (6 bases). The CDR3 runs 13 residues. V was cut by 3 bases and J by 6 bases, with 9 bases left in between. CDR3 protein: CASSFFRGQPQHF. Here the CDR3 DNA reads TGTGCCAGCAGTTTTTTCAGGGGTCAGCCCCAGCATTTT.

Concerning this clonotype: Compared with germline, one end of the junction differs, possibly owing to a read error. The rearrangement links TRBV10-3 to TRBJ1-2; D not resolved. The CDR3 sequence is 13 residues long. CDR1 and CDR2 (germline): ENHRY, SYGVKD. CDR3 coding DNA: TGTCCCATCAGTGAGTCGCAGTTCAATGGCTACACCTTC. Amino acid sequence: CPISESQFNGYTF.